The TCR beta chain described here comes from a study of shared clonotypes between healthy human individuals. The naive CD8 population came from CD45RO-negative cells selected for CCR7, without terminally differentiated effector memory CD45RA+ cells. Germline V gene sequence: CDR1 LGHNA, CDR2 YNFKEQ. The V and J ends lost 3 bases and 9 bases respectively, with 20 bases between them. This CDR3 comprises 15 residues. As to this clone: What it recognizes is unknown.

Sequenced by immunoSEQ multiplex PCR; TCRdb stores in-frame clones only, minus some. This table holds hundreds of thousands of clones, about 95% found once. Study-level findings and limits: Unshared clonotypes carried lower generation probabilities than those common to all four donors. Among several donors, roughly 5.5% of naive CD4 clonotypes were found in common.

J is TRBJ2-5 and V is TRBV4-2; a weak D match, TRBD2 (6 bases). This TCR was sampled from a woman in her thirties in good health. Specimen: naive CD8+ T cells sorted from blood. The CDR3 spells CASSQEATDGGPQYF. CDR3 nucleotide sequence: TGTGCCAGCAGCCAGGAGGCGACTGACGGAGGGCCCCAGTACTTC.